Shown below are 2 T cell receptor beta chains from a single sample sequenced in a study of T cell repertoires in cytomegalovirus infection. TCRdb fed the reads into MiXCR, producing one record per CDR3 protein. This sample has some 600,000 distinct CDR3 sequences, with about 24% found just once. Sample: CD8+ T cells from PBMCs. The receptors come from a human donor in good health (CMV status not recorded). Some clones in this sample may be carry-over from other donors' samples.

This clonotype was counted at least ten times. This chain uses TRBV28 with TRBJ2-7; 7 bases agree with TRBD2. The CDR3 runs to 14 residues. CDR1 is MDHEN and CDR2 is SYDVKM in the germline V gene. The V and J ends lost 6 bases and 3 bases, in that order; junction bases with no gene match: 8. CDR3 sequence (DNA): TGTGCCAGCAGCTCGGCGGGGGATCTCTACGAGCAGTACGTC. Translating it yields CASSSAGDLYEQYV.

A word on this clonotype: The junction shows a germline mismatch at one end, possibly a read error. The V call is TRBV5-7, the J call TRBJ2-5, with D possibly being TRBD2 (5 bases). TRBV5-7 carries the ORF label, with uncertain function. The CDR3 extends over 13 amino acids. The CDR3 region is CASSLRSRETLYF. CDR3 coding DNA: TGTGCCAGCAGCCTGAGGTCGAGGGAGACCCTGTACTTC.